The 13 T cell receptor beta chains below were found in one sample sequenced in a study of graft-versus-host responses after intestinal transplantation. Produced via immunoSEQ multiplex PCR; TCRdb's table is partial and in-frame only. This repertoire shows 90,000 to 150,000 clones, around 93% found once; its top ten account for approximately 0.11%. No antigen has been identified for these receptors. The source material was unstimulated CD4+ T cells sorted from spleen or lymph node cells, sampled before intestinal transplant. The receptors derive from a human donor who received an intestinal transplant.

This clone was observed a few times. The chain carries TRBV10-1 and TRBJ2-7; a possible D gene is TRBD1 (5 bases). V shed 7 bases and J shed 6 bases, with 7 bases lying between them. The CDR3 is 10 residues long. CDR1 and CDR2 from the germline V gene are WNHNN and SYGVQD (reference sequence). The CDR3 DNA reads TGCGCCAGCATCCAGGGCGAGCAGTACTTC. It encodes CASIQGEQYF.

J is TRBJ2-2 and V is TRBV30; 7 bases are a match to TRBD2. The CDR3 has 17 residues. V was clipped by 2 bases and J by 5 bases; unmatched bases: 14. From germline, CDR1 is GTSNPN and CDR2 SVGIG (reference sequence). As DNA, the CDR3 is TGTGCCTGGAGTTTCCCCCCCGGAGCGGGGTTTACCGGGGAGCTGTTTTTT. Its translation is CAWSFPPGAGFTGELFF.

The sample holds one count of this clone. The chain employs TRBV4-2 and TRBJ2-2, with D possibly TRBD2 on 6 matching bases. With 4 bases removed from V and 6 bases from J, the gap between germline ends came to 15 bases. The CDR3 has 15 amino acids. The V gene's germline CDR1 is LGHNA and CDR2 YNFKEQ. The CDR3 spells CASSRVLGSSGELFF. The CDR3 nucleotides read TGTGCCAGCAGCCGGGTCCTCGGGAGTTCCGGGGAGCTGTTTTTT.

The chain carries TRBV28 and TRBJ2-3; D not certain. The CDR3 totals 15 residues. Trimming stripped 3 bases from V and 0 bases from J, with 10 bases between. The germline V gene encodes CDR1 MDHEN and CDR2 SYDVKM. Here the CDR3 DNA reads TGTGCCAGCAGTTTCCGACGGATTAGCACAGATACGCAGTATTTT. Translation gives CASSFRRISTDTQYF.

About this clone itself: The CDR3 end shows no conserved phenylalanine or tryptophan, and so a read error is likely. The rearrangement uses TRBV5-6 and TRBJ1-2; a weak D match, TRBD1 (5 bases). The germline V gene has CDR1 SGHDT and CDR2 YYEEEE. There are 14 residues in the CDR3. V was shortened by 0 bases and J by 4 bases, with 10 bases between the two germline ends. As DNA, the CDR3 is TGTGCCAGCAGCTTGGGACAGCCCGTCTATGGCTACACCTCC. Translation gives CASSLGQPVYGYTS.

The CDR3 protein is CATSRDFSLNQPQHF. The CDR3 region has the DNA TGTGCCACCAGCAGAGATTTCAGCCTCAATCAGCCCCAGCATTTT. V and J are TRBV15 and TRBJ1-5; D is ambiguous. The germline CDR1 and CDR2 sequences are LNHNV and YYDKDF (reference sequence). The length of the CDR3 is 15 residues. With 0 bases removed from V and 3 bases from J, the gap between germline ends came to 9 bases.

The rearrangement joins TRBV9 to TRBJ2-4; a possible D gene is TRBD1 (6 bases). The CDR3 length is 14 residues. Trimming took 4 bases from V and 7 from J, leaving 15 bases between them. Germline-derived CDR1 and CDR2 are SGDLS and YYNGEE. This CDR3 is CASSSRVQGNIQYF. The CDR3 DNA is TGTGCCAGCAGCTCCAGGGTACAGGGCAACATTCAGTACTTC.

The chain links TRBV29-1 to TRBJ1-2; D might be TRBD1 (6 bases). CDR1 SQVTM and CDR2 ANQGSEA come from the germline V gene. The CDR3 is 13 amino acids. The CDR3: CSLKTGAYGGYTF. As DNA, the CDR3 is TGCAGTCTCAAAACGGGGGCCTATGGTGGCTACACCTTC. The full variable domain, in which reference TRBV29-1 and TRBJ1-2 provide the parts outside the CDR3, is SAVISQKPSRDICQRGTSLTIQCQVDSQVTMMFWYRQQPGQSLTLIATANQGSEATYESGFVIDKFPISRPNLTFSTLTVSNMSPEDSSIYLCSLKTGAYGGYTFGSGTRLTVV.

The chain is built from TRBV11-2 and TRBJ2-7; 12 bases line up with TRBD2. Germline CDR1 is SGHAT and CDR2 is FQNNGV. This CDR3 has 14 amino acids. V dropped 5 bases and J dropped 5; count of bases not matched to a gene: 4. The CDR3 DNA follows: TGTGCCAGCAGCCTTGGGACTAGCGGGCACGAGCAGTACTTC. Its translation: CASSLGTSGHEQYF.

The V call is TRBV18, the J call TRBJ1-4, with D possibly matching TRBD1 (6 bases). The CDR3 is 13 amino acids. The ends were cut back, 6 bases at V and 5 bases at J, with 10 bases in the middle. Germline CDR1 is KGHSH and CDR2 is LQKENI. The CDR3 spells CASSGGANEKLFF. CDR3 DNA: TGTGCCAGCTCCGGGGGGGCAAATGAAAAACTGTTTTTT.

The chain uses TRBV28 and TRBJ2-4; unclear D gene. The CDR3 length is 11 residues. From germline, CDR1 is MDHEN and CDR2 SYDVKM. Trimming pared 4 bases from V and 8 bases from J, leaving 6 bases between. CDR3 sequence reads: CASSSADIQYF. In DNA form, the CDR3 reads TGTGCCAGCAGTTCGGCGGACATTCAGTACTTC.

This chain uses TRBV7-3 with TRBJ2-7; 7 bases line up with TRBD1. This CDR3 has 17 residues. The germline gives CDR1 SGHTA, CDR2 FQGTGA. V lost 1 base and J lost 1; bases outside the gene matches: 10. The CDR3 DNA is TGTGCCAGCAGCTTAAACCCCAGGGGGATGGGGTCCTACGAGCAGTACTTC. Translation: CASSLNPRGMGSYEQYF.

This clone was seen once. The chain combines TRBV7-3 with TRBJ2-7, with TRBD2 matching 10 bases. The CDR3 totals 15 residues. The V gene's germline CDR1 is SGHTA and CDR2 FQGTGA. J lost 3 bases, V lost 1 base, and 3 bases had no gene match. The CDR3 nucleotides are TGTGCCAGCAGCTTAATTCAGCGGGAGGGCTACGAGCAGTACTTC. It codes for CASSLIQREGYEQYF.